The source of this T cell receptor beta chain is a study of identical twins. TCRdb used MiXCR to reprocess the 5' RACE reads, holding one entry per CDR3 protein. The data show about 890,000 distinct CDR3 sequences, with 9% to 15% seen just once and roughly 1.6% held by the top ten. This clonotype has a count of ten or more. The antigen is not known. General study findings and limits: Weaker excess sharing between twins was seen in beta out-of-frame sequences.

These data also featured in a second study, about yellow fever vaccine responses in identical twins. That report notes: Vaccine-induced T cell responses in twins were reportedly observed to appear partly convergent, partly personalized.

This TCR derives from a woman under 30 in good health. The specimen was PBMCs.

CDR3 DNA sequence: TGTGCCAGCAGTGAAGACCGGGGCTCTGGAAACACCATATATTTT. Protein sequence: CASSEDRGSGNTIYF. This sequence joins TRBV6-1 and TRBJ1-3; D gene ambiguous. V lost 1 base and J 0 bases, leaving 7 bases between the germline ends. The germline CDR1 and CDR2 sequences are MNHNS and SASEGT. This CDR3 has 15 amino acids.